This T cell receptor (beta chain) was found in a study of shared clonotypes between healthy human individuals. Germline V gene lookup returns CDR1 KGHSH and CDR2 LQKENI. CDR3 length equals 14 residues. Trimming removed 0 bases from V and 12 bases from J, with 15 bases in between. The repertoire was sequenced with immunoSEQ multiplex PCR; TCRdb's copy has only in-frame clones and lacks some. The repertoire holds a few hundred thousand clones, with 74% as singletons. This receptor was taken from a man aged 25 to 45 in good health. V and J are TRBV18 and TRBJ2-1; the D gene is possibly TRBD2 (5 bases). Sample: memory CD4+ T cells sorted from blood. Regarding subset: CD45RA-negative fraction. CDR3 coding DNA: TGTGCCAGCTCACCACCGGACGGGGTCCTAGCGCAGTTCTTC. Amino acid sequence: CASSPPDGVLAQFF.